A selection of T cell receptor beta chains follows, all from one sample in a study of cytomegalovirus exposure and HLA in healthy donors. Assay used: immunoSEQ multiplex PCR; TCRdb lists only in-frame clones, some missing. The sample lists some 190,000 clones, 76% seen once, with around 1.6% in the top ten. Specimen: PBMCs. The receptor source for this set is a man in his late teens or twenties in good health and CMV-seronegative. CDR3s include the opening cysteine and the closing phenylalanine or tryptophan. A D gene is named only where the DNA matches it firmly.

d_call | j_call | v_call | cdr3_length | cdr3_aa
. | TRBJ1-2 | TRBV19 | 14 | CASSIGQSPGGYTF
. | TRBJ1-6 | TRBV9 | 13 | CASSAGSNSPLHF
TRBD2 | TRBJ2-7 | TRBV5-6 | 14 | CASSRGGGAYEQYF
TRBD2 | TRBJ2-1 | TRBV2 | 14 | CASGGGGTANEQFF
TRBD2 | TRBJ2-7 | TRBV7-8 | 14 | CASRKRGDSYEQYF
. | TRBJ2-3 | TRBV7-2 | 16 | CASSLMRAPGSDTQYF
TRBD1 | TRBJ1-1 | TRBV15 | 15 | CATSNDRALNTEAFF
. | TRBJ2-7 | TRBV28 | 13 | CASSSDSSYEQYF
. | TRBJ1-5 | TRBV19 | 14 | CASSPRQTNQPQHF
. | TRBJ1-4 | TRBV28 | 12 | CASSDIIEKLFF
TRBD2 | TRBJ2-7 | TRBV7-9 | 14 | CASSALADYYEQYF
. | TRBJ2-7 | TRBV7-9 | 15 | CSSSLGRQDFYEQYF
TRBD2 | TRBJ2-1 | TRBV13 | 15 | CASSPGLELYNEQFF
. | TRBJ1-1 | TRBV30 | 11 | CAWRRSCEAFF
. | TRBJ1-5 | TRBV27 | 16 | CASSLRAGPGNQPQHF
TRBD1 | TRBJ2-7 | TRBV7-2 | 15 | CASSSSGQPAYEQYF
. | TRBJ1-2 | TRBV28 | 14 | CASSLSQPNYGYTF
. | TRBJ2-1 | TRBV10-3 | 15 | CAINSGRGSEAEQFF
TRBD1 | TRBJ1-5 | TRBV30 | 15 | CAWSVQGAPNQPQHF
. | TRBJ1-3 | TRBV30 | 15 | CAWSVRRGPGNTIYF
. | TRBJ1-4 | TRBV27 | 15 | CASSFVGFGNEKLFF
TRBD2 | TRBJ2-3 | TRBV5-1 | 19 | CASSLEPSGGRMGTDTQYF
. | TRBJ1-6 | TRBV5-1 | 11 | CASRAEGPLHF
. | TRBJ2-5 | TRBV2 | 12 | CASSGMRETQYF
TRBD2 | TRBJ2-3 | TRBV11-3 | 15 | CASSPTSGKTDTQYF
TRBD1 | TRBJ2-2 | TRBV18 | 16 | CASSPPAGGRTGELFF
. | TRBJ2-2 | TRBV7-2 | 17 | CASSLKGHRPNTGELFF
TRBD1 | TRBJ1-2 | TRBV19 | 13 | CASSRDRVYGYTF
TRBD1 | TRBJ1-1 | TRBV19 | 15 | CASSIAGQQNTEAFF
. | TRBJ2-3 | TRBV29-1 | 13 | CSAAGKYTDTQYF
. | TRBJ2-7 | TRBV4-2 | 15 | CASSQETGSPYEQYF
. | TRBJ2-6 | TRBV30 | 19 | CAWSVSRTPQLSGANVLTF
. | TRBJ1-5 | TRBV27 | 16 | CASSKFPLLSNQPQHF
TRBD1 | TRBJ2-7 | TRBV28 | 14 | CGWAPTGGVHEQYF
. | TRBJ1-1 | TRBV7-9 | 13 | CASSLSRDTEAFF
. | TRBJ2-2 | TRBV27 | 14 | CASSVGVSAGELFF
. | TRBJ2-5 | TRBV19 | 13 | CASNPYRGETQYF
TRBD1 | TRBJ2-7 | TRBV5-8 | 13 | CASRTGSIYEQYF
TRBD1 | TRBJ1-1 | TRBV6-6 | 14 | CASRKGQLNTEAFF
TRBD1 | TRBJ1-1 | TRBV5-4 | 14 | CASSYRDSLTEAFF
TRBD2 | TRBJ2-1 | TRBV7-9 | 16 | CASSLRTSGTYNEQFF
TRBD1 | TRBJ1-5 | TRBV7-2 | 16 | CASSFGQGAFNQPQHF
. | TRBJ2-3 | TRBV5-6 | 13 | CASSSGGTDTQYF
TRBD1 | TRBJ2-2 | TRBV5-1 | 15 | CASSSLTGGGGELFF
TRBD1 | TRBJ1-2 | TRBV7-9 | 13 | CASSLARQGIYTF
. | TRBJ2-3 | TRBV7-9 | 11 | CASMEADTQYF
. | TRBJ1-1 | TRBV30 | 13 | CASIRGLNTEAFF
. | TRBJ2-2 | TRBV28 | 14 | CASIPSDSSGELFF
. | TRBJ2-5 | TRBV4-1 | 15 | CASSQDSGGSGAQYF
. | TRBJ2-3 | TRBV18 | 15 | CASSPLVLRVDTQYF
TRBD1 | TRBJ1-2 | TRBV5-1 | 15 | CASSSQDRVLSGYTF
. | TRBJ1-2 | TRBV7-3 | 15 | CASSLGGEGGDGYTF
. | TRBJ2-5 | TRBV5-1 | 14 | CASFPGQYQETQYF
TRBD1 | TRBJ1-1 | TRBV6-4 | 12 | CASSGRTGEAFF
. | TRBJ2-7 | TRBV6-5 | 13 | CASSYSRLSEQYF
. | TRBJ2-3 | TRBV7-2 | 12 | CASSLIRDTRYF
. | TRBJ2-2 | TRBV10-2 | 12 | CASSETTGELFF